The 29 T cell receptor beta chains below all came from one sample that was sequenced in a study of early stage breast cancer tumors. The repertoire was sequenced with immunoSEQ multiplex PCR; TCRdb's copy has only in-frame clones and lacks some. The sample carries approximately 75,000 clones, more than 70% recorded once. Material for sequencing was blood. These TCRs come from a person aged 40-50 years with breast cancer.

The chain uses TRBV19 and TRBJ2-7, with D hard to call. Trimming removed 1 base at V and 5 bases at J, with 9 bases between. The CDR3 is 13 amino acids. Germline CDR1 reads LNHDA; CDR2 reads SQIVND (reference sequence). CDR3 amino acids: CASSIGRIDEQYF. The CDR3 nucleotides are TGTGCCAGTAGTATAGGTAGAATCGACGAGCAGTACTTC.

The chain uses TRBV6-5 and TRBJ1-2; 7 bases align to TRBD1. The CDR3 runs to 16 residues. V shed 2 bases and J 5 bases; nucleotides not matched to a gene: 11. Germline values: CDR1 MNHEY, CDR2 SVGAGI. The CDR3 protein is CASSYTGGRGEYGYTF. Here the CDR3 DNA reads TGTGCCAGCAGTTACACCGGGGGCAGGGGGGAATATGGCTACACCTTC.

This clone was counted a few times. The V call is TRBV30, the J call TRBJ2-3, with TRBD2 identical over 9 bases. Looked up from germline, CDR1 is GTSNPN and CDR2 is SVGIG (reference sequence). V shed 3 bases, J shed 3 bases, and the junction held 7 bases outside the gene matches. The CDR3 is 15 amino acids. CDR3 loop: CAWRNSGSQTDTQYF. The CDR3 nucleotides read TGTGCCTGGAGGAATAGCGGGAGCCAAACAGATACGCAGTATTTT.

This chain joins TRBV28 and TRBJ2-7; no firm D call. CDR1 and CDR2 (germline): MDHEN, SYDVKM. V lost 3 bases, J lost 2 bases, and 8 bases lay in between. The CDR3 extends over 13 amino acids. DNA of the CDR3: TGTGCCAGCAGTTTTGTCTCGGCCTACGAGCAGTACTTC. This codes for CASSFVSAYEQYF. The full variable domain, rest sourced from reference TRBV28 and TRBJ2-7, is DVKVTQSSRYLVKRTGEKVFLECVQDMDHENMFWYRQDPGLGLRLIYFSYDVKMKEKGDIPEGYSVSREKKERFSLILESASTNQTSMYLCASSFVSAYEQYFGPGTRLTVT.

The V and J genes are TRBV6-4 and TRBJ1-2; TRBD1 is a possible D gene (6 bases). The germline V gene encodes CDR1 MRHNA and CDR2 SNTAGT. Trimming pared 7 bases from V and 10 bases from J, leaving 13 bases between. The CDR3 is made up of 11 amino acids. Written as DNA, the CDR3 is TGTGCCAGCAAGCTTGGACAGTACTACACCTTC. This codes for CASKLGQYYTF.

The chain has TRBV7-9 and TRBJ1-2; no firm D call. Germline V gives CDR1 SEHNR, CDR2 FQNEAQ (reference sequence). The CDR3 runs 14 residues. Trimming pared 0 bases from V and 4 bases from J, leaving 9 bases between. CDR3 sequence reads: CASSLAVEVYGYTF. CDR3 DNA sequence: TGTGCCAGCAGCTTAGCGGTGGAAGTCTATGGCTACACCTTC. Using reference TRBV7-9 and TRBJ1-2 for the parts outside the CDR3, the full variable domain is DTGVSQNPRHKITKRGQNVTFRCDPISEHNRLYWYRQTLGQGPEFLTYFQNEAQLEKSRLLSDRFSAERPKGSFSTLEIQRTEQGDSAMYLCASSLAVEVYGYTFGSGTRLTVV.

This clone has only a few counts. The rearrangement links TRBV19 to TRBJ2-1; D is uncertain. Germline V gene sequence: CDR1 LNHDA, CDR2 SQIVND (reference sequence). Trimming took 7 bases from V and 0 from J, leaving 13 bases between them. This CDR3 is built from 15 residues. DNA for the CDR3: TGTGCCAGTACCCCTCCGGCTAGCTCCTACAATGAGCAGTTCTTC. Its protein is CASTPPASSYNEQFF.

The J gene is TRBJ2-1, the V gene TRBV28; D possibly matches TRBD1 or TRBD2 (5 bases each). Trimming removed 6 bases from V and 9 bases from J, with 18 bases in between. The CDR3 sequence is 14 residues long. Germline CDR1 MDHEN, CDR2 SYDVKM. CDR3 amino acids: CASSLASGQPEQFF. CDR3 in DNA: TGTGCCAGCAGCTTGGCCTCGGGGCAACCTGAGCAGTTCTTC.

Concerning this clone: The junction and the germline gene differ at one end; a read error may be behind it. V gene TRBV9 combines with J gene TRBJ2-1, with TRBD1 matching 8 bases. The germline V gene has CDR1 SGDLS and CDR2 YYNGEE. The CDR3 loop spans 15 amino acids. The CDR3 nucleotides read TGTGCCAGCAGCCCCGGGGACAGGAGCTACGATGAGCAGTTCTTC. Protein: CASSPGDRSYDEQFF.

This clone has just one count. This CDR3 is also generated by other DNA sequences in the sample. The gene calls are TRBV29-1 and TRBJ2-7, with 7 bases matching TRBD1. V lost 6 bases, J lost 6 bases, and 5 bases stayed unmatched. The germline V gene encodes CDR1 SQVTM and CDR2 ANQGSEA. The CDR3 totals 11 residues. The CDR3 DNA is TGCAGCGTCAAGGGGGCGGGCGAGCAGTACTTC. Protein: CSVKGAGEQYF.

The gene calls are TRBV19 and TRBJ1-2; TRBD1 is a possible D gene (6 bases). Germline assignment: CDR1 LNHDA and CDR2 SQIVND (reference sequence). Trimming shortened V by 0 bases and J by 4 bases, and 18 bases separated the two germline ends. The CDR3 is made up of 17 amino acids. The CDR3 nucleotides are TGTGCCAGTAGTATAGATGCGACGGGGGGCGCGATCTATGGCTACACCTTC. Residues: CASSIDATGGAIYGYTF.

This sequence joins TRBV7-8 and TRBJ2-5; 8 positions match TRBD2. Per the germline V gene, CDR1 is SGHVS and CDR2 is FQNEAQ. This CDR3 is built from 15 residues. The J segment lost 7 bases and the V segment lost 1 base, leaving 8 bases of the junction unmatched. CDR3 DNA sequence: TGTGCCAGCAGCTTAGATACTAGCGGCAGGGGGACCCAGTACTTC. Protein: CASSLDTSGRGTQYF.

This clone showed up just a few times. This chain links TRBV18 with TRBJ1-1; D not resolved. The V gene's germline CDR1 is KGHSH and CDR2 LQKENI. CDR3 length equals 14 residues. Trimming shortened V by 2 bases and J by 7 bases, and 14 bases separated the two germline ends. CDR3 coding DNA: TGTGCCAGCTCACCATCGCCGGGAAACTTTGAAGCTTTCTTT. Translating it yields CASSPSPGNFEAFF. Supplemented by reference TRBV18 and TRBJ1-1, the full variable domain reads NAGVMQNPRHLVRRRGQEARLRCSPMKGHSHVYWYRQLPEEGLKFMVYLQKENIIDESGMPKERFSAEFPKEGPSILRIQQVVRGDSAAYFCASSPSPGNFEAFFGQGTRLTVV.

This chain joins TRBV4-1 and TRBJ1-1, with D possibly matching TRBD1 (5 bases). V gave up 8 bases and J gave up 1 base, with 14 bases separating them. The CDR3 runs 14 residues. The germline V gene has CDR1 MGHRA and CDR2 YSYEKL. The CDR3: CASRKAGRNTEAFF. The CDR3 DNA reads TGCGCCAGCCGTAAGGCAGGGAGGAACACTGAAGCTTTCTTT.

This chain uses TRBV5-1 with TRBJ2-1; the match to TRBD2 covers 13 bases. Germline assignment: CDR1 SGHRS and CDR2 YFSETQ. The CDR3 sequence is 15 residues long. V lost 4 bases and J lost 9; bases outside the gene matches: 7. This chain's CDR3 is CASSHGLAGVGEQFF. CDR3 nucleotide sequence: TGCGCCAGCAGCCACGGACTAGCGGGAGTCGGTGAGCAGTTCTTC.

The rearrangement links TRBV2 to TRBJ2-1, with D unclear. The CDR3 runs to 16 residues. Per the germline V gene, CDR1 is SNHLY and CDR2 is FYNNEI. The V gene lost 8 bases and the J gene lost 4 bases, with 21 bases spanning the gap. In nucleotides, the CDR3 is TGTGCCAGCGGTCAAACAACAAGAGCAGCGTACAATGAGCAGTTCTTC. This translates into CASGQTTRAAYNEQFF.

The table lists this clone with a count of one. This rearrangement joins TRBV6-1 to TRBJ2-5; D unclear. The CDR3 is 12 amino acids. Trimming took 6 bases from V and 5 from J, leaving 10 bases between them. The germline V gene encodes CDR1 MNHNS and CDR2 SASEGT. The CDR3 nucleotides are TGTGCCAGCAGATTAGTGGGGGAGACCCAGTACTTC. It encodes CASRLVGETQYF.

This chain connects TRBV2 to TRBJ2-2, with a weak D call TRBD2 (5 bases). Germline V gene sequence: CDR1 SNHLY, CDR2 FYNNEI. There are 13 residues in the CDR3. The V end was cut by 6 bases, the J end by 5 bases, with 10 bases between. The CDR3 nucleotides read TGTGCCAGCAGGGCGACGGGGACCGGGGAGCTGTTTTTT. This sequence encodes CASRATGTGELFF.

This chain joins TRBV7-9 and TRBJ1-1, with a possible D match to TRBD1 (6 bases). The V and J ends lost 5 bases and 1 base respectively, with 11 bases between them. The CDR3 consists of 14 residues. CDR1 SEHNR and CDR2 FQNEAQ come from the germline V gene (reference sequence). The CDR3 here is CASSLYRENTEAFF. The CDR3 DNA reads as TGTGCCAGCAGCCTGTACAGGGAGAACACTGAAGCTTTCTTT.

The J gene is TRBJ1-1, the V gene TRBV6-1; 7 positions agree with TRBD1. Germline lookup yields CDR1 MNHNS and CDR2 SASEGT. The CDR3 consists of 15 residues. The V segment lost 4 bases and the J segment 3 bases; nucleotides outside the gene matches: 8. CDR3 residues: CASSGRRGQDTEAFF. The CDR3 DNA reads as TGTGCCAGCAGTGGCCGGAGGGGGCAGGACACTGAAGCTTTCTTT.

CDR3 DNA: TGTGCCAGCAGTTTATCGGCCCCGGGACATAAGGTCGGCGAGCAGTACTTC. This sequence encodes CASSLSAPGHKVGEQYF. This chain joins TRBV27 and TRBJ2-7; possible D gene TRBD1, 6 bases. Trimming left V 0 bases short and J 6 bases short, with 21 bases between. Germline CDR1 and CDR2: MNHEY and SMNVEV (reference sequence). The CDR3 loop spans 17 amino acids.

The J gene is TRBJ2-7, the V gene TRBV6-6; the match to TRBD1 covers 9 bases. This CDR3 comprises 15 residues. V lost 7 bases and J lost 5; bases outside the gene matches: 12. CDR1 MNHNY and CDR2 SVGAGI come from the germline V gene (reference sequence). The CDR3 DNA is TGTGCCAGCACCATGACCGGGACAGGGCCCGACGAGCAGTACTTC. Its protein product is CASTMTGTGPDEQYF.

CDR3 sequence: CASTLRGEQFF. Here the CDR3 DNA reads TGTGCCAGCACCTTAAGGGGGGAGCAGTTCTTC. The rearrangement links TRBV25-1 to TRBJ2-1; possible D gene TRBD1, 6 bases. V lost 7 bases and J lost 10, with 11 bases in between. Looked up from germline, CDR1 is MGHDK and CDR2 is SYGVNS. The CDR3 is 11 amino acids. Variable domain in full (rest from reference TRBV25-1 and TRBJ2-1): EADIYQTPRYLVIGTGKKITLECSQTMGHDKMYWYQQDPGMELHLIHYSYGVNSTEKGDLSSESTVSRIRTEHFPLTLESARPSHTSQYLCASTLRGEQFFGPGTRLTVL.

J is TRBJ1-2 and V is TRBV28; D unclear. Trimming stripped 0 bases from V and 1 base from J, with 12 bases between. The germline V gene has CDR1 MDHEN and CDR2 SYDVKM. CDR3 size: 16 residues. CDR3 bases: TGTGCCAGCAGTTTATGGGCCACCGGCGATAACTATGGCTACACCTTC. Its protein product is CASSLWATGDNYGYTF.

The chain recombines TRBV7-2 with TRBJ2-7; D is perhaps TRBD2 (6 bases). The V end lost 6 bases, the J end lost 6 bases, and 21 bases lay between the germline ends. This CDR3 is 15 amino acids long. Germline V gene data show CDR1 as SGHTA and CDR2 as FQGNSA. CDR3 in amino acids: CASSPKTSIFPEQYF. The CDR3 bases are TGTGCCAGCAGTCCGAAGACTAGTATCTTCCCCGAGCAGTACTTC.

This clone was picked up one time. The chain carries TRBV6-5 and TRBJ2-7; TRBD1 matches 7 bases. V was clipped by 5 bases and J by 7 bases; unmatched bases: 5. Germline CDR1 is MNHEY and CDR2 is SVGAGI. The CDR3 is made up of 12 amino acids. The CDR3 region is CASSTGAREQYF. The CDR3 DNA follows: TGTGCCAGCAGTACAGGGGCTCGGGAGCAGTACTTC.

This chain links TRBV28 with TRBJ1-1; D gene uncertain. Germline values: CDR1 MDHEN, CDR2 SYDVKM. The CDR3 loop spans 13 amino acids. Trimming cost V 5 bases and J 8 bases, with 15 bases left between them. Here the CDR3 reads CASSEGVSKEAFF. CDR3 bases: TGTGCCAGCAGTGAGGGAGTGTCGAAAGAAGCTTTCTTT.

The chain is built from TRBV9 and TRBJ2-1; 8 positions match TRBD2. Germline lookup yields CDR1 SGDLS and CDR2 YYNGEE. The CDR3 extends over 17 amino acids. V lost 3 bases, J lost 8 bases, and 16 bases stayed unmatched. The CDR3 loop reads CASSDPSTSGLNHEQFF. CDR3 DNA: TGTGCCAGCAGCGACCCCTCCACTAGCGGTCTCAATCATGAGCAGTTCTTC.

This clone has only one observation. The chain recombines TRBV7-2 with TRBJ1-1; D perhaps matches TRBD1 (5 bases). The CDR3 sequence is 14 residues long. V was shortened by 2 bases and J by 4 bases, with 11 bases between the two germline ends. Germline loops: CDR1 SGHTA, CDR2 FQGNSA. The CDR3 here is CASSLSPGFTEAFF. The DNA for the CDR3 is TGTGCCAGCAGCTTATCCCCAGGGTTCACTGAAGCTTTCTTT.